This entry lists 24 T cell receptor beta chains sequenced from one sample in a study of Ad26.COV2.S vaccination and SARS-CoV-2 variants. Clones were read by immunoSEQ multiplex PCR, and TCRdb kept only the in-frame ones, dropping some. The sample lists around 300,000 clones, roughly 88% occurring once. The treatment denotes: roughly 18 received Ad26.COV2.S at low or high dose, single or two shots; about 5 received placebo; per-sample allocation not given. Sampling occurred on day 63 after the first vaccine or placebo injection. The source material was peripheral blood, sampled in a trial of Ad26.COV2.S vaccine versus placebo. These receptors were collected from a person aged 18 to 65 who received the Ad26.COV2.S COVID-19 vaccine or a placebo.

This clone was detected once. The V gene is TRBV7-9, the J gene TRBJ2-7; 9 bases are shared with TRBD1. The V gene end was trimmed by 5 bases and the J gene end by 7 bases; junction bases not matched to a gene: 3. This CDR3 comprises 12 residues. Looked up from germline, CDR1 is SEHNR and CDR2 is FQNEAQ (reference sequence). The chain's CDR3 is CASSGQGREQYV. The CDR3 coding sequence is TGTGCCAGCAGCGGACAGGGGAGGGAGCAGTACGTC.

This sequence joins TRBV5-1 and TRBJ2-7; D gene ambiguous. CDR3 length: 15 amino acids. V lost 1 base to trimming and J lost 3 bases, with 14 bases between them. The germline V gene has CDR1 SGHRS and CDR2 YFSETQ. CDR3 loop: CASSLFSQTSYEQYF. Here the CDR3 DNA reads TGCGCCAGCAGCTTGTTTTCACAGACGAGCTACGAGCAGTACTTC.

Written as DNA, the CDR3 is TGCAGTGCCGAGAACACTGAAGCTTTCTTT. It yields the protein CSAENTEAFF. The chain is built from TRBV20-1 and TRBJ1-1, with D unclear. The CDR3 extends over 10 amino acids. Trimming removed 6 bases from V and 1 base from J, with 3 bases in between. CDR1 and CDR2 from the germline V gene are DFQATT and SNEGSKA (reference sequence).

This clone was picked up a small number of times. The J gene is TRBJ1-1, the V gene TRBV16, with D uncertain. This CDR3 is 15 amino acids long. Trimming removed 4 bases at V and 0 bases at J, with 12 bases between. In germline, CDR1 is KGHSY, CDR2 FQNENV. CDR3 protein: CASSRNLNLNTEAFF. The DNA for the CDR3 is TGTGCCAGCAGCCGAAACCTTAACTTGAACACTGAAGCTTTCTTT.

The gene calls are TRBV12-5 and TRBJ1-1; D might be TRBD1 (6 bases). The V end lost 6 bases, the J end lost 10 bases, and 12 bases lay between the germline ends. The CDR3 runs to 11 residues. Germline V gene sequence: CDR1 LGHNT, CDR2 FRNRAP. In DNA, the CDR3 is TGTGCTAGTGGAGCGGGGGGCCCAGCTTTCTTT. This codes for CASGAGGPAFF.

The genes are TRBV9 and TRBJ2-1, with D hard to call. V was trimmed by 4 bases and J by 10 bases, leaving 15 bases between them. The CDR3 extends over 13 amino acids. In germline, CDR1 is SGDLS, CDR2 YYNGEE. The CDR3 DNA reads TGTGCCAGCAGCAAACCTTCTGTCGAGGAGCAGTTCTTC. This encodes CASSKPSVEEQFF.

J is TRBJ1-2 and V is TRBV20-1; D is uncertain. CDR3 length equals 11 residues. Germline CDR1 and CDR2: DFQATT and SNEGSKA (reference sequence). V dropped 5 bases and J dropped 4 bases, with 8 bases sitting between them. The CDR3 coding sequence is TGCAGTGCTTTGCGGGCCTATGGCTACACCTTC. Amino acid sequence: CSALRAYGYTF.

V usage is TRBV20-1 and J usage is TRBJ2-2, with D perhaps being TRBD1 or TRBD2 (6 bases each). The ends were cut back, 3 bases at V and 6 bases at J, with 17 bases in the middle. The germline gives CDR1 DFQATT, CDR2 SNEGSKA (reference sequence). CDR3 length equals 15 residues. CDR3 DNA: TGCAGTGCTAGTCCCCGGGGGCGAGACGCCGGGGAGCTGTTTTTT. Amino acids: CSASPRGRDAGELFF.

This chain connects TRBV4-3 to TRBJ1-5; D gene ambiguous. Germline V CDR1 and CDR2: LGHNA, YSLEER. V lost 0 bases and J lost 6, with 15 bases in between. This CDR3 contains 16 residues. The CDR3 DNA sequence: TGCGCCAGCAGCCAAGATCTTAGGCCTCCAAGTCAGCCCCAGCATTTT. It codes for CASSQDLRPPSQPQHF.

The V and J genes are TRBV7-9 and TRBJ1-2; D uncertain. Germline-derived CDR1 and CDR2 are SEHNR and FQNEAQ (reference sequence). V lost 3 bases and J lost 6, with 5 bases in between. The CDR3 is 11 amino acids. Here the CDR3 reads CASSFGDGYTF. DNA for the CDR3: TGTGCCAGCAGCTTCGGGGATGGCTACACCTTC. Full variable domain (outside the CDR3, taken from reference TRBV7-9 and TRBJ1-2): DTGVSQNPRHKITKRGQNVTFRCDPISEHNRLYWYRQTLGQGPEFLTYFQNEAQLEKSRLLSDRFSAERPKGSFSTLEIQRTEQGDSAMYLCASSFGDGYTFGSGTRLTVV.

This rearrangement joins TRBV7-3 to TRBJ2-2; D remains ambiguous. The V and J ends lost 2 bases and 5 bases respectively, with 3 bases between them. Germline V CDR1 and CDR2: SGHTA, FQGTGA. This CDR3 is built from 12 residues. The CDR3 DNA reads TGTGCCAGCAGCTTAGAAACCGGGGAGCTGTTTTTT. Its translation: CASSLETGELFF.

The J gene is TRBJ1-2, the V gene TRBV19, with D maybe TRBD1 (5 bases). The V end was cut by 3 bases, the J end by 0 bases, with 20 bases between. This CDR3 has 18 amino acids. Per the germline V gene, CDR1 is LNHDA and CDR2 is SQIVND (reference sequence). CDR3 sequence (DNA): TGTGCCAGTAGTATGTCCCTGGAAGGGGCTTCTCCTAACTATGGCTACACCTTC. Translating gives CASSMSLEGASPNYGYTF.

The genes are TRBV7-2 and TRBJ1-5; D call uncertain. CDR1 SGHTA and CDR2 FQGNSA come from the germline V gene. CDR3 length equals 14 residues. V was pared by 1 base and J by 0 bases, with 4 bases between. The CDR3 bases are TGTGCCAGCAGCTTAGACATTAGCAATCAGCCCCAGCATTTT. It specifies CASSLDISNQPQHF. The whole variable domain, remainder taken from reference TRBV7-2 and TRBJ1-5, is GAGVSQSPSNKVTEKGKDVELRCDPISGHTALYWYRQSLGQGLEFLIYFQGNSAPDKSGLPSDRFSAERTGGSVSTLTIQRTQQEDSAVYLCASSLDISNQPQHFGDGTRLSIL.

This clone was observed once. The chain recombines TRBV6-2 or TRBV6-3 with TRBJ1-2, with 9 nucleotides matching TRBD1. J was trimmed by 6 bases and V by 2 bases; bases with no gene match: 7. The CDR3 loop spans 15 amino acids. CDR1 is MNHEY, CDR2 SVGEGT, per germline. Here the CDR3 DNA reads TGTGCCAGCAGTTACCCGGGACAGGGTAAGGATGGCTACACCTTC. The encoded protein is CASSYPGQGKDGYTF.

V is TRBV30 and J is TRBJ2-4; D is uncertain. Deletions cut 1 base from V and 1 base from J, with 5 bases between. Germline V gives CDR1 GTSNPN, CDR2 SVGIG (reference sequence). The CDR3 loop spans 13 amino acids. The CDR3 DNA follows: TGTGCCTGGAGTGATGGCGCCAAAAACATTCAGTACTTC. Its translation: CAWSDGAKNIQYF.

This chain links TRBV4-1 with TRBJ1-5, with TRBD1 matching over 7 bases. V was clipped by 5 bases and J by 5 bases; unmatched bases: 9. This CDR3 region has 15 residues. Germline V CDR1 and CDR2: MGHRA, YSYEKL. This CDR3 reads CASSLMQGEYQPQHF. The CDR3 DNA reads as TGCGCCAGCAGCTTAATGCAGGGGGAATATCAGCCCCAGCATTTT.

The genes are TRBV15 and TRBJ2-3; D gene ambiguous. CDR3 length equals 13 residues. V was trimmed by 0 bases and J by 6 bases, leaving 7 bases between them. Germline V lookup: CDR1 LNHNV, CDR2 YYDKDF (reference sequence). This chain's CDR3 is CATSRDMADTQYF. DNA of the CDR3: TGTGCCACCAGCAGAGATATGGCGGATACGCAGTATTTT.

This sequence joins TRBV5-4 and TRBJ1-3; perhaps TRBD1 as D (5 bases). The CDR3 extends over 16 amino acids. CDR1 and CDR2 from the germline V gene are SGHNT and YYREEE (reference sequence). V shed 4 bases and J shed 0 bases, with 14 bases lying between them. CDR3 in DNA: TGTGCCAGCAGCCGGGGGACGGCCAGCTCTGGAAACACCATATATTTT. The encoded protein is CASSRGTASSGNTIYF.

Only a few counts were recorded for this clone. The CDR3 sequence is CASSLVLAGSDTQYF. CDR3 nucleotide sequence: TGTGCCAGCAGCTTGGTGTTAGCGGGGAGTGATACGCAGTATTTT. V usage is TRBV5-4 and J usage is TRBJ2-3, with TRBD2 matching over 8 bases. CDR3 length: 15 amino acids. The V gene's germline CDR1 is SGHNT and CDR2 YYREEE (reference sequence). The V segment lost 0 bases and the J segment 6 bases; nucleotides outside the gene matches: 6.

The CDR3 DNA follows: TGCGCCAGCAGTGCATCATGGGGTGAGCAGTTCTTC. This sequence encodes CASSASWGEQFF. V and J are TRBV10-1 and TRBJ2-1; D unclear. CDR1 WNHNN and CDR2 SYGVQD come from the germline V gene (reference sequence). Deletions cut 4 bases from V and 9 bases from J, with 10 bases between. The CDR3 has 12 amino acids.

The rearrangement links TRBV3-1 (or the pseudogene TRBV3-2) to TRBJ1-1; D is undetermined. Per the germline V gene, CDR1 is LGHDT and CDR2 is YNNKEL (reference sequence). The CDR3 runs 17 residues. Trimming removed 1 base at V and 4 bases at J, with 19 bases between. The CDR3 region has the DNA TGTGCCAGCAGCCAAGGGTTAGGTCTGGGAACGGTCACTGAAGCTTTCTTT. Translated: CASSQGLGLGTVTEAFF.

The chain is built from TRBV24-1 and TRBJ2-2, with D hard to call. Deletions cut 3 bases from V and 3 bases from J, with 4 bases between. The V gene's germline CDR1 is KGHDR and CDR2 SFDVKD. This CDR3 has 13 amino acids. The chain's CDR3 is CATSDRYTGELFF. CDR3 nucleotide sequence: TGTGCCACCAGTGATCGCTACACCGGGGAGCTGTTTTTT.

The chain employs TRBV5-1 and TRBJ2-7; 9 bases are shared with TRBD1. Trimming cost V 4 bases and J 2 bases; bases outside gene matches: 7. The CDR3 has 15 residues. CDR1 and CDR2 from the germline V gene are SGHRS and YFSETQ. The CDR3 DNA sequence: TGCGCCAGCAGCCCCGGGACAGGGAGAGCCTACGAGCAGTACTTC. Its translation is CASSPGTGRAYEQYF.

A remark on this clone: In the same sample, other DNA sequences code for this CDR3. This chain joins TRBV6-5 and TRBJ1-1; TRBD1 is a possible D gene (5 bases). This CDR3 is built from 13 residues. Trimming removed 4 bases from V and 1 base from J, with 7 bases in between. Germline V gene data show CDR1 as MNHEY and CDR2 as SVGAGI. CDR3: CASSSQGNTEAFF. The CDR3 region has the DNA TGTGCCAGCAGTTCCCAGGGGAACACTGAAGCTTTCTTT.